This T cell receptor (beta chain) comes out of a study of cytomegalovirus exposure and HLA in healthy donors. Study context: Later, an analysis reported that the 130 or so validation repertoires had used the same platform as the approximately 630 first-cohort repertoires.

The V and J ends lost 5 bases and 1 base, in that order; junction bases with no gene match: 2. The CDR3 spans 14 residues. The germline gives CDR1 MNHEY, CDR2 SVGAGI. TCRdb keeps only in-frame clones here, not all; method: immunoSEQ multiplex PCR. The top ten hold around 3% of the sample, which has 150,000 to 200,000 clones, about 88% seen once. This rearrangement joins TRBV6-5 to TRBJ1-5; 7 bases align to TRBD1. Sequenced sample: PBMCs. The sequence came from a young man in good health and CMV-seronegative. CDR3 loop: CASSPGQSNQPQHF. The DNA for the CDR3 is TGTGCCAGCAGTCCGGGACAGAGCAATCAGCCCCAGCATTTT.